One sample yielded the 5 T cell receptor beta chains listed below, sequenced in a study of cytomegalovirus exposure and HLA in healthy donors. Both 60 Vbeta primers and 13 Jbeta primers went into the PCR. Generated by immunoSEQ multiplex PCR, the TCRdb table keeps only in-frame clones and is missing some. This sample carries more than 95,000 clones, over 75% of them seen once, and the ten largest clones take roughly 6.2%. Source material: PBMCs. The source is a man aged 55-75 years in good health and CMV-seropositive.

CDR3 in amino acids: CASSWQGTGANTGELFF. CDR3 nucleotide sequence: TGTGCCAGCAGCTGGCAGGGGACAGGAGCCAACACCGGGGAGCTGTTTTTT. J is TRBJ2-2 and V is TRBV5-6, with TRBD1 matching over 8 bases. V lost 3 bases, J lost 2 bases, and 9 bases stayed unmatched. The germline CDR1 and CDR2 sequences are SGHDT and YYEEEE. This CDR3 contains 17 residues. The variable domain in full, completed from reference TRBV5-6 and TRBJ2-2, reads DAGVTQSPTHLIKTRGQQVTLRCSPKSGHDTVSWYQQALGQGPQFIFQYYEEEERQRGNFPDRFSGHQFPNYSSELNVNALLLGDSALYLCASSWQGTGANTGELFFGEGSRLTVL.

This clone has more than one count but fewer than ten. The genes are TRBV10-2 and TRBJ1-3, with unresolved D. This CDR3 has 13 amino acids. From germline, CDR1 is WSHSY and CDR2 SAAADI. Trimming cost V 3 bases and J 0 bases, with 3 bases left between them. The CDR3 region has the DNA TGCGCCAGCAGTGAACTCTCTGGAAACACCATATATTTT. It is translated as CASSELSGNTIYF.

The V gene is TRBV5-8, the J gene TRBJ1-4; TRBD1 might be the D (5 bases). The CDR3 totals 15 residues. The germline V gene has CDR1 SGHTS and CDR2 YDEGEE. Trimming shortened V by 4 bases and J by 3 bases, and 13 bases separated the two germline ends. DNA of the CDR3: TGTGCCAGCAGCCGAAGACAGACTTCTAATGAAAAACTGTTTTTT. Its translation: CASSRRQTSNEKLFF.

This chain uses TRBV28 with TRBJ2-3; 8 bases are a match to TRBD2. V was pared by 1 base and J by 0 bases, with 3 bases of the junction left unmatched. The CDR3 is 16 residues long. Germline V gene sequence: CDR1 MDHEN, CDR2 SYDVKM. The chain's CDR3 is CASSLYGGGSTDTQYF. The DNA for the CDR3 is TGTGCCAGCAGTTTATACGGCGGGGGGAGCACAGATACGCAGTATTTT.

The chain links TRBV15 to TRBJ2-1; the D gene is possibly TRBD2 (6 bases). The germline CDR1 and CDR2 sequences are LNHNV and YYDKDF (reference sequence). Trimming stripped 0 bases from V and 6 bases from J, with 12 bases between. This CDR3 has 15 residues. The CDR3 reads CATSRDPAGPNEQFF. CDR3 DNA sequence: TGTGCCACCAGCAGAGATCCGGCGGGGCCCAATGAGCAGTTCTTC.